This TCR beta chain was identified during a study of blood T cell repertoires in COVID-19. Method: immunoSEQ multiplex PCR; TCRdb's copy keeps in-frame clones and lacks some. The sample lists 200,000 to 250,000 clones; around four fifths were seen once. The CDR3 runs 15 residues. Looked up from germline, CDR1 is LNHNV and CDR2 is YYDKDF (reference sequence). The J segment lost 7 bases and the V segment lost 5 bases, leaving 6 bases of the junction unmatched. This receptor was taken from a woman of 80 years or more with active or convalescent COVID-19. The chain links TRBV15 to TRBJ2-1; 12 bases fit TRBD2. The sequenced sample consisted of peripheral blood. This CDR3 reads CATSGGLAGINEQFF. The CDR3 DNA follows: TGTGCCACCAGCGGGGGACTAGCGGGCATTAATGAGCAGTTCTTC.